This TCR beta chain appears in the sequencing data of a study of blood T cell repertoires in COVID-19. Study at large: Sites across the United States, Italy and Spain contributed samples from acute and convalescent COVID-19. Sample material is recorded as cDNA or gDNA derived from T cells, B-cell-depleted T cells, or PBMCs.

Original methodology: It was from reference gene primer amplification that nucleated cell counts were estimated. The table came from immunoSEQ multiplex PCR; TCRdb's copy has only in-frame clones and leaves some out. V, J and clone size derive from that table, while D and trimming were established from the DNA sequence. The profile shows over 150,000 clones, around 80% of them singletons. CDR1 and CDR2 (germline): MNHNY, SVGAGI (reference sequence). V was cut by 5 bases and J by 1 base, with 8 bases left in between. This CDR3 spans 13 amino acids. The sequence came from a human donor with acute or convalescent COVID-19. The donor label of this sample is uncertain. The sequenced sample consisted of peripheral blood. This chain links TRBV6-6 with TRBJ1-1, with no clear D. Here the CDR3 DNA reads TGTGCCAGCAGTCCACTAACGAACACTGAAGCTTTCTTT. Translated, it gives CASSPLTNTEAFF.